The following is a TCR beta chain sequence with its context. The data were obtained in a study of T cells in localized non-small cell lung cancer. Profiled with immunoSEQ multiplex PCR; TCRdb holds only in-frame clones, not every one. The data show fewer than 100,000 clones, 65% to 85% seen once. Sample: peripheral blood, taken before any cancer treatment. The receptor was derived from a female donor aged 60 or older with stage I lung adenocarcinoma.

DNA for the CDR3: TGTGCCAGCAGCCTAGGGATTTTGAACTATGGCTACACCTTC. Its translation: CASSLGILNYGYTF. The V and J genes are TRBV16 and TRBJ1-2; no definite D call. Trimming removed 4 bases at V and 2 bases at J, with 11 bases between. The CDR3 runs to 14 residues. Germline-derived CDR1 and CDR2 are KGHSY and FQNENV.